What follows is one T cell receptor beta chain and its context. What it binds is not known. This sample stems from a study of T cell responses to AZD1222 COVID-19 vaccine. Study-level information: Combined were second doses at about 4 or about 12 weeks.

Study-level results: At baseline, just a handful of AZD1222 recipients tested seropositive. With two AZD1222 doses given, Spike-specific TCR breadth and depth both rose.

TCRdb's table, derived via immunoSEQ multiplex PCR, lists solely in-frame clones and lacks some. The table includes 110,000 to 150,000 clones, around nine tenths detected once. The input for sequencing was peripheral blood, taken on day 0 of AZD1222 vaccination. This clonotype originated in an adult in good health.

In nucleotides, the CDR3 is TGTGCCAGTAGTCCCTGGACAACCCTAATTGTCTACGAGCAGTACTTC. It specifies CASSPWTTLIVYEQYF. The chain links TRBV19 to TRBJ2-7; D possibly corresponds to TRBD1 (5 bases). The CDR3 sequence is 16 residues long. The V gene lost 5 bases and the J gene lost 3 bases, with 20 bases spanning the gap. Germline V gene data show CDR1 as LNHDA and CDR2 as SQIVND (reference sequence).